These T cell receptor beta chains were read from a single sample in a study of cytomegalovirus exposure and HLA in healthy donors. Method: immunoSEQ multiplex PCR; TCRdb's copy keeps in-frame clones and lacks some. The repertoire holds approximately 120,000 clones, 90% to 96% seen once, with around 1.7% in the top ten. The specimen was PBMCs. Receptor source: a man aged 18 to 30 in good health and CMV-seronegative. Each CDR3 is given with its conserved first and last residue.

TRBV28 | CASSSTSGQRKAFF
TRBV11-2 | CASRPLQGATAAEAFF
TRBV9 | CASHSGGTLYGYTF
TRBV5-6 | CASSSRGGVYTEAFF
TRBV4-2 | CASTREAQRANEKLFF
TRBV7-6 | CASSRLAGGETQYF
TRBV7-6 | CASSLALAGGGNEQFF
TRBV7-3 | CASSLKQGYGYTF
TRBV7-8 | CASRQWGARGAEAFF
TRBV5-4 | CASSASGGAGYGYTF
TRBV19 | CASSIGSGEVNEQFF
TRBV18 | CATSAVRGRNEQFF
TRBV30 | CAWSDGISYEQYF
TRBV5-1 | CASSLGTGASAEQYF
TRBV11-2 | CASSLEMIGNSEAFF
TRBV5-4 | CASSLEGGANTIYF